The present T cell receptor (beta chain) was sequenced within a study of blood T cell repertoires in COVID-19. The CDR3 consists of 14 residues. Germline V gene lookup returns CDR1 DFQATT and CDR2 SNEGSKA (reference sequence). The ends lost 3 bases at V and 7 bases at J; junction bases unmatched: 5. Clones were sequenced by immunoSEQ multiplex PCR, and TCRdb holds only the in-frame ones, with some missing. The data show over 250,000 clones, roughly 86% seen once. The sample was peripheral blood. The TCR was taken from a woman aged 50 to 60 with acute or convalescent COVID-19. The chain employs TRBV20-1 and TRBJ2-1; the match to TRBD2 covers 11 bases. The CDR3 spells CSASVSGRANEQFF. CDR3 DNA: TGCAGTGCTAGTGTTAGCGGGAGGGCTAATGAGCAGTTCTTC.